The next 26 T cell receptor beta chains were all read from a single sample in a study of identifying expanded T cells in peripheral blood. Some clones are missing from TCRdb's copy, which holds only in-frame ones; the method was immunoSEQ multiplex PCR. Of over 100,000 clones listed, about 88% are singletons. The specimen was blood. The receptors were sampled from a person aged 18-69 years in good health.

CDR3 nucleotide sequence: TGTGCCAGCAGTTCCCGGGCTTCACCCCTCCACTTT. It encodes CASSSRASPLHF. The gene calls are TRBV6-1 and TRBJ1-6; D unclear. From germline, CDR1 is MNHNS and CDR2 SASEGT. V lost 5 bases, J lost 9 bases, and 8 bases lay in between. CDR3 length: 12 residues.

V is TRBV7-9 and J is TRBJ1-5, with D perhaps TRBD1 (5 bases). V was pared by 1 base and J by 5 bases, with 6 bases between. Germline values: CDR1 SEHNR, CDR2 FQNEAQ (reference sequence). The CDR3 runs 13 residues. CDR3 sequence (DNA): TGTGCCAGCAGCTTAGGGGGGGATCAGCCCCAGCATTTT. Translating it yields CASSLGGDQPQHF.

This rearrangement joins TRBV5-8 to TRBJ1-5; TRBD1 agrees at 7 bases. Germline-derived CDR1 and CDR2 are SGHTS and YDEGEE. With V trimmed by 6 bases and J by 3 bases, 6 bases remained unmatched. This CDR3 region has 14 residues. CDR3 nucleotide sequence: TGTGCCAGCAACACGGGACAGTCCAATCAGCCCCAGCATTTT. This gives the protein CASNTGQSNQPQHF.

In this sample, this clone turned up a few times. The chain links TRBV9 to TRBJ1-6; D not resolved. The CDR3 length is 16 residues. CDR1 is SGDLS, CDR2 YYNGEE, per germline. With 4 bases removed from V and 3 bases from J, the gap between germline ends came to 14 bases. This chain's CDR3 is CASSPRWGDYNSPLHF. For the CDR3, the DNA is TGTGCCAGCAGCCCACGCTGGGGAGACTATAATTCACCCCTCCACTTT.

The CDR3 nucleotides are TGTGCCAGCAGCCCACAAGCTGGACAGGGGTACGAGCAGTACTTC. Its translation is CASSPQAGQGYEQYF. J is TRBJ2-7 and V is TRBV7-9; 9 bases line up with TRBD1. V was clipped by 5 bases and J by 4 bases; unmatched bases: 9. Germline V gene lookup returns CDR1 SEHNR and CDR2 FQNEAQ (reference sequence). The CDR3 is 15 residues long. The whole variable domain, filled in from reference TRBV7-9 and TRBJ2-7, reads DTGVSQNPRHKITKRGQNVTFRCDPISEHNRLYWYRQTLGQGPEFLTYFQNEAQLEKSRLLSDRFSAERPKGSFSTLEIQRTEQGDSAMYLCASSPQAGQGYEQYFGPGTRLTVT.

V and J are TRBV5-8 and TRBJ1-2, with D possibly being TRBD1 (5 bases). V shed 4 bases and J shed 8 bases, with 12 bases lying between them. This CDR3 is built from 12 residues. In germline, CDR1 is SGHTS, CDR2 YDEGEE. Here the CDR3 reads CASSGRVVGYTF. CDR3 in DNA: TGTGCCAGCAGCGGCAGGGTAGTAGGCTACACCTTC.

V gene TRBV2 combines with J gene TRBJ2-1; D is undetermined. With 5 bases removed from V and 0 bases from J, the gap between germline ends came to 5 bases. The CDR3 sequence is 13 residues long. The germline gives CDR1 SNHLY, CDR2 FYNNEI. CDR3 in amino acids: CASSRSSYNEQFF. CDR3 nucleotides: TGTGCCAGCAGTCGGAGCTCCTACAATGAGCAGTTCTTC.

This clone is a singleton in its sample. The chain combines TRBV7-9 with TRBJ1-2; the D gene is possibly TRBD1 (6 bases). The CDR3 consists of 14 residues. CDR1 is SEHNR, CDR2 FQNEAQ, per germline (reference sequence). V lost 5 bases and J lost 10, with 20 bases in between. The CDR3 DNA reads as TGTGCCAGCAGCCCATATACAGGGAAGGATGACTACACCTTC. Encoded protein: CASSPYTGKDDYTF.

The chain joins TRBV5-8 to TRBJ1-1, with unresolved D. This CDR3 spans 14 amino acids. Trimming shortened V by 4 bases and J by 6 bases, and 16 bases separated the two germline ends. Per germline, CDR1 SGHTS and CDR2 YDEGEE. In DNA form, the CDR3 reads TGTGCCAGCAGCCGATTGGTAGGGAGGGCTGAAGCTTTCTTT. It translates to CASSRLVGRAEAFF.

Written as DNA, the CDR3 is TGTGCCAGCAGCTTAAGACTAGCGGGAGATAGGTCCTACAATGAGCAGTTCTTC. Translating gives CASSLRLAGDRSYNEQFF. This sequence joins TRBV5-5 and TRBJ2-1; 12 bases agree with TRBD2. The junction had 7 bases not matched to a gene; V was cut back by 2 bases and J by 1 base. Germline-derived CDR1 and CDR2 are SGHKS and YYEKEE (reference sequence). The CDR3 runs to 18 residues.

The chain combines TRBV6-1 with TRBJ2-5; the D is unclear. V was clipped by 2 bases and J by 5 bases, with 6 bases between them. This CDR3 has 12 residues. CDR1 is MNHNS and CDR2 is SASEGT in the germline V gene. The CDR3 sequence is CASSEWLETQYF. CDR3 DNA: TGTGCCAGCAGTGAATGGCTCGAGACCCAGTACTTC.

This clone was counted between two and nine times. The J gene is TRBJ1-2, the V gene TRBV18; TRBD1 matches 8 bases. The CDR3 extends over 13 amino acids. Germline-derived CDR1 and CDR2 are KGHSH and LQKENI. V trimming: 3 bases; J trimming: 8 bases; junction bases outside the gene matches: 5. The CDR3 nucleotides read TGTGCCAGCTCACCGACAGGGGATACCGGCTACACCTTC. Protein sequence: CASSPTGDTGYTF.

This clone was found once. The rearrangement links TRBV6-1 to TRBJ1-2; D not resolved. V lost 5 bases and J lost 8, with 21 bases in between. From germline, CDR1 is MNHNS and CDR2 SASEGT. The CDR3 totals 15 residues. CDR3 bases: TGTGCCAGCAGTAACCGGGCTGCGGTTGTCGGAGGCTACACCTTC. The encoded protein is CASSNRAAVVGGYTF.

V usage is TRBV27 and J usage is TRBJ2-3; 7 bases are shared with TRBD2. Unmatched junction bases numbered 7, after V lost 7 bases and J lost 6 bases. The CDR3 is 13 residues long. Per germline, CDR1 MNHEY and CDR2 SMNVEV (reference sequence). The CDR3 is CASTLAGEDTQYF. CDR3 nucleotide sequence: TGTGCCAGCACTTTGGCGGGAGAGGATACGCAGTATTTT.

This chain joins TRBV6-4 and TRBJ1-1, with unresolved D. The CDR3 length is 13 residues. The V gene's germline CDR1 is MRHNA and CDR2 SNTAGT. The V end was cut by 3 bases, the J end by 3 bases, with 8 bases between. Here the CDR3 DNA reads TGTGCCAGCAGTGAGGGGTTGGACACTGAAGCTTTCTTT. Amino acid sequence: CASSEGLDTEAFF.

The rearrangement joins TRBV5-4 to TRBJ2-3; 11 nucleotides line up with TRBD2. The CDR3 extends over 17 amino acids. The trim removed 4 bases at V and 6 bases at J, leaving 13 bases unmatched. From germline, CDR1 is SGHNT and CDR2 YYREEE (reference sequence). The CDR3 bases are TGTGCCAGCAGCCCGTCCCCCCAACTAGCGGGGGCTGATACGCAGTATTTT. Its protein is CASSPSPQLAGADTQYF.

This chain links TRBV5-1 with TRBJ2-5; the D gene is possibly TRBD2 (6 bases). Trimming removed 0 bases from V and 1 base from J, with 7 bases in between. The CDR3 loop spans 14 amino acids. Germline-derived CDR1 and CDR2 are SGHRS and YFSETQ. CDR3 coding DNA: TGCGCCAGCAGCTTGGGGCGGGGCCAAGAGACCCAGTACTTC. Its protein is CASSLGRGQETQYF. Drawing the rest from reference TRBV5-1 and TRBJ2-5, the complete variable domain is KAGVTQTPRYLIKTRGQQVTLSCSPISGHRSVSWYQQTPGQGLQFLFEYFSETQRNKGNFPGRFSGRQFSNSRSEMNVSTLELGDSALYLCASSLGRGQETQYFGPGTRLLVL.

The chain carries TRBV11-3 and TRBJ2-7, with 8 bases matching TRBD1. Germline V gene lookup returns CDR1 SGHNT and CDR2 YENEEA. The J segment lost 7 bases and the V segment lost 1 base, leaving 6 bases of the junction unmatched. This CDR3 comprises 14 residues. CDR3 amino acids: CASSLAAGGKEQYF. Here the CDR3 DNA reads TGTGCCAGCAGCTTAGCGGCAGGGGGCAAGGAGCAGTACTTC.

The genes are TRBV2 and TRBJ1-3, with 10 bases fitting TRBD1. This CDR3 spans 15 amino acids. Trimming at V came to 6 bases and at J to 0 bases, leaving 2 bases not matched to a gene. Germline-derived CDR1 and CDR2 are SNHLY and FYNNEI. The CDR3 region has the DNA TGTGCCAGCAGGACAGGGGGCTCCTCTGGAAACACCATATATTTT. Translation: CASRTGGSSGNTIYF.

The CDR3 protein is CASSYRQGAVSEKLFF. In DNA form, the CDR3 reads TGTGCCAGCAGTTACAGACAGGGGGCTGTATCTGAAAAACTGTTTTTT. V gene TRBV6-5 combines with J gene TRBJ1-4, with 10 bases aligning to TRBD1. The V gene end was trimmed by 2 bases and the J gene end by 7 bases; junction bases not matched to a gene: 7. The CDR3 length is 16 residues. CDR1 is MNHEY, CDR2 SVGAGI, per germline.

The V gene is TRBV7-3, the J gene TRBJ2-3; D gene uncertain. CDR1 is SGHTA, CDR2 FQGTGA, per germline. V shed 3 bases and J shed 2 bases, with 9 bases lying between them. This CDR3 has 14 amino acids. The CDR3 DNA is TGTGCCAGCAGCTTCTCCGCGTACACAGATACGCAGTATTTT. It codes for CASSFSAYTDTQYF.

There are a few counts of this clone. The rearrangement uses TRBV5-1 and TRBJ2-1, with 7 positions matching TRBD2. Germline loops: CDR1 SGHRS, CDR2 YFSETQ. CDR3 length equals 16 residues. With V trimmed by 3 bases and J by 5 bases, 11 bases remained unmatched. This CDR3 reads CASSSGVGLADNEQFF. In DNA form, the CDR3 reads TGCGCCAGCAGCTCGGGAGTGGGGCTAGCGGACAATGAGCAGTTCTTC.

This clone was detected only once. In DNA, the CDR3 is TGCGCCAGCAGCTTTGACGTGGGTAGGACAGATACGCAGTATTTT. Translated, it gives CASSFDVGRTDTQYF. The chain couples TRBV5-1 to TRBJ2-3; D is unresolved. This CDR3 is 15 amino acids long. Germline lookup yields CDR1 SGHRS and CDR2 YFSETQ. V shed 2 bases and J shed 3 bases, with 13 bases lying between them.

This chain connects TRBV11-3 to TRBJ2-7, with D possibly TRBD1 on 6 matching bases. The germline V gene has CDR1 SGHNT and CDR2 YENEEA. This CDR3 comprises 14 residues. Trimming took off 2 bases at V and 7 bases at J, with 15 bases between the two ends. The DNA of the CDR3 is TGTGCCAGCAGCTTAAACAGGGTCTCGTCGGAGCAGTACTTC. Its protein product is CASSLNRVSSEQYF.

The chain links TRBV11-2 to TRBJ2-6, with D possibly matching TRBD1 (6 bases). CDR1 and CDR2 from the germline V gene are SGHAT and FQNNGV. V lost 4 bases and J 0 bases, leaving 10 bases between the germline ends. The CDR3 sequence is 16 residues long. CDR3 residues: CASSSRTVSGANVLTF. CDR3 nucleotides: TGTGCCAGCAGCTCCCGGACAGTCTCTGGGGCCAACGTCCTGACTTTC.

The chain has TRBV5-4 and TRBJ2-2; 9 nucleotides match TRBD2. The CDR3 is 16 amino acids. Trimming cost V 5 bases and J 3 bases; bases outside gene matches: 8. Per germline, CDR1 SGHNT and CDR2 YYREEE (reference sequence). CDR3 in DNA: TGTGCCAGCAGTTCACAGCGGGGGGCCTACACCGGGGAGCTGTTTTTT. Its protein is CASSSQRGAYTGELFF.